The rows below give T cell receptor beta chains drawn from one sample of a study of T-cell reconstitution after alpha-beta-depleted transplantation in children. TCRdb analysed the PCR reads with MiXCR anew, one entry per CDR3 protein. Here the sample spans some 490,000 distinct CDR3 sequences, 9.5% to 15% being singletons. Sample: PBMCs from the stem cell graft donor, taken from the stem cell graft. Receptors originate from a human donor who donated a stem cell graft to a child with combined immunodeficiency. Both conserved end residues are part of each CDR3. Fields, in order: J gene, clone size, V gene, D gene, CDR3 protein, CDR3 DNA. A D gene is named only where the DNA matches it firmly. The size field is filled for only some rows; it gives once, few, many or a size class.

J gene: TRBJ2-7
clone size: NA
V gene: TRBV10-3
D gene: TRBD2
CDR3 protein: CAIRSGGPYEQYF
CDR3 DNA: TGTGCCATCAGAAGCGGGGGCCCTTACGAGCAGTACTTC

J gene: TRBJ2-3
clone size: NA
V gene: TRBV5-1
D gene: TRBD1
CDR3 protein: CASSPLTGSTDTQYF
CDR3 DNA: TGCGCCAGCAGCCCGCTGACAGGGAGCACAGATACGCAGTATTTT

J gene: TRBJ2-7
clone size: NA
V gene: TRBV6-2/TRBV6-3
D gene: NA
CDR3 protein: CASSSGYSDEQYF
CDR3 DNA: TGTGCCAGCAGTTCGGGGTATTCCGACGAGCAGTACTTC

J gene: TRBJ2-1
clone size: many
V gene: TRBV6-6
D gene: NA
CDR3 protein: CASSRFPYNEQFF
CDR3 DNA: TGTGCCAGCAGTCGTTTCCCGTACAATGAGCAGTTCTTC

J gene: TRBJ2-3
clone size: NA
V gene: TRBV11-2
D gene: NA
CDR3 protein: CASSLEDMNYADTQYF
CDR3 DNA: TGTGCCAGCAGCTTAGAGGATATGAATTACGCAGATACGCAGTATTTT

J gene: TRBJ2-1
clone size: NA
V gene: TRBV11-2
D gene: TRBD2
CDR3 protein: CASSSSSGAGSYNEQFF
CDR3 DNA: TGTGCCAGCAGCTCTTCTAGCGGGGCCGGATCCTACAATGAGCAGTTCTTC

J gene: TRBJ2-5
clone size: few
V gene: TRBV6-1
D gene: TRBD2
CDR3 protein: CASSRGTSGISLKETQYF
CDR3 DNA: TGTGCCAGCAGTCGCGGGACTAGCGGGATATCGTTAAAAGAGACCCAGTACTTC

J gene: TRBJ1-2
clone size: NA
V gene: TRBV7-2
D gene: NA
CDR3 protein: CASSLVQGLDTNYGYTF
CDR3 DNA: TGTGCCAGCAGCTTAGTCCAGGGCTTGGATACTAACTATGGCTACACCTTC

J gene: TRBJ2-7
clone size: many
V gene: TRBV12-3/TRBV12-4
D gene: NA
CDR3 protein: CASSLASGEASYEQYF
CDR3 DNA: TGTGCCAGCAGTTTAGCCTCGGGGGAGGCATCCTACGAGCAGTACTTC

J gene: TRBJ2-5
clone size: NA
V gene: TRBV5-1
D gene: NA
CDR3 protein: CASSWKGGQETQYF
CDR3 DNA: TGCGCCAGCAGCTGGAAGGGGGGCCAAGAGACCCAGTACTTC

J gene: TRBJ2-1
clone size: few
V gene: TRBV29-1
D gene: TRBD2
CDR3 protein: CSVEDPITSAGNEQFF
CDR3 DNA: TGCAGCGTTGAAGATCCAATCACTAGCGCGGGCAATGAGCAGTTCTTC

J gene: TRBJ2-7
clone size: few
V gene: TRBV30
D gene: NA
CDR3 protein: CAWGERGINEQYF
CDR3 DNA: TGTGCCTGGGGAGAGAGGGGAATAAACGAGCAGTACTTC

J gene: TRBJ2-7
clone size: few
V gene: TRBV7-2
D gene: TRBD2
CDR3 protein: CASSLSGEGFYEQYF
CDR3 DNA: TGTGCCAGCAGCTTATCCGGGGAGGGCTTCTACGAGCAGTACTTC

J gene: TRBJ1-5
clone size: NA
V gene: TRBV29-1
D gene: NA
CDR3 protein: CSVAEGNHQPQHF
CDR3 DNA: TGCAGCGTTGCGGAGGGGAACCATCAGCCCCAGCATTTT

J gene: TRBJ2-7
clone size: few
V gene: TRBV14
D gene: NA
CDR3 protein: CASSQEYYEQYF
CDR3 DNA: TGTGCCAGCAGCCAAGAGTATTACGAGCAGTACTTC

J gene: TRBJ2-1
clone size: few
V gene: TRBV4-2
D gene: NA
CDR3 protein: CASSVLRDHSPSSYNEQFF
CDR3 DNA: TGTGCCAGCAGCGTCCTCCGGGACCATTCCCCGAGCTCCTACAATGAGCAGTTCTTC

J gene: TRBJ2-1
clone size: many
V gene: TRBV12-3/TRBV12-4
D gene: NA
CDR3 protein: CASSFPRFRNEQFF
CDR3 DNA: TGTGCCAGCAGTTTCCCCAGGTTTAGGAATGAGCAGTTCTTC

J gene: TRBJ2-3
clone size: NA
V gene: TRBV11-2
D gene: TRBD1
CDR3 protein: CASRQPGQGATDTQYF
CDR3 DNA: TGTGCCAGCAGACAACCGGGACAGGGTGCGACAGATACGCAGTATTTT

J gene: TRBJ2-5
clone size: NA
V gene: TRBV7-2
D gene: NA
CDR3 protein: CASRGGLTQETQYF
CDR3 DNA: TGTGCCAGCAGGGGGGGACTGACGCAAGAGACCCAGTACTTC

J gene: TRBJ1-1
clone size: few
V gene: TRBV4-3
D gene: NA
CDR3 protein: CASSPRVGEAFF
CDR3 DNA: TGCGCCAGCAGCCCCCGGGTGGGTGAAGCTTTCTTT

J gene: TRBJ2-1
clone size: many
V gene: TRBV27
D gene: NA
CDR3 protein: CASSLSMGSHNEQFF
CDR3 DNA: TGTGCCAGCAGTTTATCGATGGGGAGTCACAATGAGCAGTTCTTC

J gene: TRBJ2-1
clone size: few
V gene: TRBV29-1
D gene: TRBD1
CDR3 protein: CSVEGRSGQGNEQFF
CDR3 DNA: TGCAGCGTTGAAGGGCGCTCGGGACAGGGGAATGAGCAGTTCTTC

J gene: TRBJ2-5
clone size: few
V gene: TRBV5-1
D gene: NA
CDR3 protein: CASSYRDGGRETQYF
CDR3 DNA: TGCGCCAGCAGCTATCGGGACGGAGGCAGAGAGACCCAGTACTTC

J gene: TRBJ2-1
clone size: many
V gene: TRBV21-1
D gene: NA
CDR3 protein: CASGPTNEQFF
CDR3 DNA: TGTGCCAGTGGGCCGACCAACGAGCAGTTCTTC

J gene: TRBJ1-5
clone size: NA
V gene: TRBV5-6
D gene: TRBD1
CDR3 protein: CASSWGTANQPQHF
CDR3 DNA: TGTGCCAGCAGCTGGGGGACAGCTAATCAGCCCCAGCATTTT

J gene: TRBJ2-7
clone size: many
V gene: TRBV12-3/TRBV12-4
D gene: NA
CDR3 protein: CASRRDGYEQYF
CDR3 DNA: TGTGCCAGCAGGCGCGACGGTTACGAGCAGTACTTC

J gene: TRBJ2-5
clone size: NA
V gene: TRBV6-6
D gene: NA
CDR3 protein: CASFQGTQYF
CDR3 DNA: TGTGCCAGCTTCCAGGGGACCCAGTACTTC

J gene: TRBJ1-4
clone size: few
V gene: TRBV12-3/TRBV12-4
D gene: TRBD1
CDR3 protein: CASSSGQGTFFF
CDR3 DNA: TGTGCCAGCAGTTCTGGACAGGGAACATTTTTTTTT

J gene: TRBJ1-2
clone size: NA
V gene: TRBV7-9
D gene: NA
CDR3 protein: CASSTTAWGYTF
CDR3 DNA: TGTGCCAGCAGTACCACGGCTTGGGGCTACACCTTC

J gene: TRBJ2-3
clone size: NA
V gene: TRBV7-8
D gene: NA
CDR3 protein: CASSPGRFPTDTQYF
CDR3 DNA: TGTGCCAGCAGCCCGGGCAGGTTCCCCACAGATACGCAGTATTTT

J gene: TRBJ2-1
clone size: NA
V gene: TRBV6-2/TRBV6-3
D gene: TRBD2
CDR3 protein: CASKLAGGYNEQFF
CDR3 DNA: TGTGCCAGCAAGCTAGCGGGAGGGTACAATGAGCAGTTCTTC

J gene: TRBJ2-1
clone size: many
V gene: TRBV20-1
D gene: NA
CDR3 protein: CSAHGPTRSYNEQFF
CDR3 DNA: TGCAGTGCCCATGGACCAACAAGGTCCTACAATGAGCAGTTCTTC

J gene: TRBJ2-7
clone size: few
V gene: TRBV4-3
D gene: TRBD2
CDR3 protein: CASSQVGSGGALHEQYF
CDR3 DNA: TGCGCCAGCAGCCAAGTAGGTAGCGGGGGGGCACTCCACGAGCAGTACTTC

J gene: TRBJ2-2
clone size: many
V gene: TRBV12-3/TRBV12-4
D gene: NA
CDR3 protein: CASTPSVTGELFF
CDR3 DNA: TGTGCCAGCACCCCGTCGGTAACCGGGGAGCTGTTTTTT

J gene: TRBJ1-2
clone size: many
V gene: TRBV29-1
D gene: NA
CDR3 protein: CSVELGGGYTF
CDR3 DNA: TGCAGCGTGGAACTGGGAGGAGGCTACACCTTC

J gene: TRBJ1-1
clone size: NA
V gene: TRBV7-2
D gene: NA
CDR3 protein: CASSLSGRGPNTEAFF
CDR3 DNA: TGTGCCAGCAGCTTATCTGGACGGGGGCCGAACACTGAAGCTTTCTTT

J gene: TRBJ2-1
clone size: many
V gene: TRBV28
D gene: TRBD1
CDR3 protein: CASSTHHRGSSYNEQFF
CDR3 DNA: TGTGCCAGCAGTACACACCACAGGGGAAGCTCCTACAATGAGCAGTTCTTC

J gene: TRBJ1-4
clone size: NA
V gene: TRBV7-9
D gene: TRBD1
CDR3 protein: CASRPTGGRSEKLFF
CDR3 DNA: TGTGCCAGCAGACCTACAGGGGGAAGGAGTGAAAAACTGTTTTTT

J gene: TRBJ2-7
clone size: many
V gene: TRBV29-1
D gene: NA
CDR3 protein: CSVEVRYEQYF
CDR3 DNA: TGCAGCGTTGAAGTACGCTACGAGCAGTACTTC

J gene: TRBJ2-7
clone size: NA
V gene: TRBV12-3/TRBV12-4
D gene: TRBD2
CDR3 protein: CASSSGLAGVEQYF
CDR3 DNA: TGTGCCAGCAGTTCCGGACTAGCGGGTGTCGAGCAGTACTTC

J gene: TRBJ2-3
clone size: NA
V gene: TRBV5-6
D gene: TRBD1
CDR3 protein: CASSPAGTGFRLGQYF
CDR3 DNA: TGTGCCAGCAGCCCTGCGGGGACAGGCTTCAGGTTAGGGCAGTATTTT

J gene: TRBJ2-1
clone size: many
V gene: TRBV5-1
D gene: NA
CDR3 protein: CASSLDRYEQFF
CDR3 DNA: TGCGCCAGCAGCTTGGACAGATATGAGCAGTTCTTC

J gene: TRBJ2-7
clone size: NA
V gene: TRBV6-2/TRBV6-3
D gene: NA
CDR3 protein: CASGRAVLGEQYF
CDR3 DNA: TGTGCCAGCGGTCGTGCGGTACTGGGGGAGCAGTACTTC

J gene: TRBJ2-7
clone size: NA
V gene: TRBV6-2/TRBV6-3
D gene: NA
CDR3 protein: CASTFRRLSSYEQYF
CDR3 DNA: TGTGCCAGCACCTTCCGCCGGCTGAGCTCCTACGAGCAGTACTTC

J gene: TRBJ2-7
clone size: NA
V gene: TRBV5-1
D gene: NA
CDR3 protein: CASSLSGGENYERYF
CDR3 DNA: TGCGCCAGCAGCTTGTCCGGCGGGGAGAACTACGAGCGGTACTTC

J gene: TRBJ2-2
clone size: NA
V gene: TRBV10-3
D gene: TRBD2
CDR3 protein: CAIRPTLAGSATGELFF
CDR3 DNA: TGTGCCATCAGGCCTACCTTAGCGGGGTCGGCCACCGGGGAGCTGTTTTTT

J gene: TRBJ2-7
clone size: many
V gene: TRBV6-2/TRBV6-3
D gene: NA
CDR3 protein: CASSRRLNYEQYF
CDR3 DNA: TGTGCCAGCAGCCGCCGCCTTAATTACGAGCAGTACTTC